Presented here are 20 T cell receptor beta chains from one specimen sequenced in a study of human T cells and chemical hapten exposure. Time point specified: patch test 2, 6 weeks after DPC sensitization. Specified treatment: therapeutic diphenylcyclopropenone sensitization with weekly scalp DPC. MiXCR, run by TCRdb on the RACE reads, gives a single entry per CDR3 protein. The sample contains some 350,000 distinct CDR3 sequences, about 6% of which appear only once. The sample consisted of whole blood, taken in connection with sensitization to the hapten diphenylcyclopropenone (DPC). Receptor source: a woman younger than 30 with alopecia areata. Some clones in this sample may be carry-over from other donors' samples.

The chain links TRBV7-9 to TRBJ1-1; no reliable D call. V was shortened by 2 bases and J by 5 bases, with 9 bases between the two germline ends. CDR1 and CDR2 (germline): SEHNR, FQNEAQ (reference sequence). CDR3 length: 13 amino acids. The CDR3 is CASSLILGTEAFF. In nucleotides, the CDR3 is TGTGCCAGCAGCTTAATATTGGGAACTGAAGCTTTCTTT.

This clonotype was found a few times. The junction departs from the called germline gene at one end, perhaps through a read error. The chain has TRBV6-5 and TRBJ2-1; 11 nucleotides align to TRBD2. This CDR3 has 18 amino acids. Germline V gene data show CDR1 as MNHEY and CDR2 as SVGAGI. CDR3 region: CASSHSTPLAGGHNEQFF. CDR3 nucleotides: TGTGCCAGCAGTCACTCCACCCCCCTAGCGGGGGGCCACAATGAGCAGTTCTTC.

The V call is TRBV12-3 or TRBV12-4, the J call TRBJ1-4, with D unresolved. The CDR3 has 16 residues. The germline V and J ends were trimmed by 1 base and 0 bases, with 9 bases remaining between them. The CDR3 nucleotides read TGTGCCAGCAGTTTAGTTGCGCAGGCAACTAATGAAAAACTGTTTTTT. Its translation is CASSLVAQATNEKLFF.

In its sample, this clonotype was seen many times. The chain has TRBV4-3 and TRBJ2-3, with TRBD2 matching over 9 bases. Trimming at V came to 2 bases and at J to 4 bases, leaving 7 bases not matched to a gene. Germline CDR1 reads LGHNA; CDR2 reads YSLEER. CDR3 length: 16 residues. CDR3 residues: CASSQSSGAPADTQYF. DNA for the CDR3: TGCGCCAGCAGCCAATCTAGCGGGGCGCCGGCAGATACGCAGTATTTT.

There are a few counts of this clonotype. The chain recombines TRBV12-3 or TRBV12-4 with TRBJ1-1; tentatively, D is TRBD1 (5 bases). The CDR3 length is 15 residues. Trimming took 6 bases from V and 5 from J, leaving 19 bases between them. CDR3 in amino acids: CASSQAGWGGTEAFF. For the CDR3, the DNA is TGTGCCAGCAGCCAAGCTGGGTGGGGGGGAACTGAAGCTTTCTTT.

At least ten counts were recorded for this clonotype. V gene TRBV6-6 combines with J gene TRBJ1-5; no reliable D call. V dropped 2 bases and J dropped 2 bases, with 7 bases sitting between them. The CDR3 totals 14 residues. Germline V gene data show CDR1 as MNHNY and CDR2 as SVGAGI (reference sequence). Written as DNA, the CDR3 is TGTGCCAGCAGTTACCGGCAGGGCAATCAGCCCCAGCATTTT. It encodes CASSYRQGNQPQHF.

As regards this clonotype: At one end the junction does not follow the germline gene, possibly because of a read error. The CDR3 region has the DNA TGTGCCAGCAGCTCAGACCCTAGGTTCAGGGTCTTC. Translating gives CASSSDPRFRVF. The chain links TRBV5-6 to TRBJ2-1; D possibly corresponds to TRBD1 (5 bases). CDR1 SGHDT and CDR2 YYEEEE come from the germline V gene. The CDR3 runs to 12 residues.

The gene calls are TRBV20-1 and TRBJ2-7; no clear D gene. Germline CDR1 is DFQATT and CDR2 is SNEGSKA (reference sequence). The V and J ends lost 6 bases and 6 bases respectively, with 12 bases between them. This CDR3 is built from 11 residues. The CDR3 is CSADFYGEQYF. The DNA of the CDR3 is TGCAGTGCCGACTTCTACGGCGAGCAGTACTTC.

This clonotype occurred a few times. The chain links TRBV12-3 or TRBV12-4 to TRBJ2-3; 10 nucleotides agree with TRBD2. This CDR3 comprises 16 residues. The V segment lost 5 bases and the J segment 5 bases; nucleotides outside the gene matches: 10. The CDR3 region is CASSLGGGLARDTQYF. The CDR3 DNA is TGTGCCAGCAGTCTCGGCGGGGGACTAGCGAGAGATACGCAGTATTTT.

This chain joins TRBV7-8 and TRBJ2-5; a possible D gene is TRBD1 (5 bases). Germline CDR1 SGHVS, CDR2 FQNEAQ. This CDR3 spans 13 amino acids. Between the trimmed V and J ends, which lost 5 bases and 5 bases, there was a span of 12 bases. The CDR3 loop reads CASSPGFGETQYF. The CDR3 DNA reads TGTGCCAGCAGCCCAGGGTTCGGCGAGACCCAGTACTTC.

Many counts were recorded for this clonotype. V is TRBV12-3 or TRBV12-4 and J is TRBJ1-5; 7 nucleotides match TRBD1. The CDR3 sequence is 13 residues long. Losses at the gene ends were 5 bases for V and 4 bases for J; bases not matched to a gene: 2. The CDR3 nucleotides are TGTGCCAGCAGTCCGACAGGGAATCAGCCCCAGCATTTT. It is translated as CASSPTGNQPQHF.

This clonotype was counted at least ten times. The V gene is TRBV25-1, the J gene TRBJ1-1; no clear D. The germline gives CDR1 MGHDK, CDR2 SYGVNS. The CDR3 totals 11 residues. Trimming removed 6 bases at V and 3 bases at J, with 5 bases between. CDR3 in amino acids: CASRGYTEAFF. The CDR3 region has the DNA TGTGCCAGCAGGGGGTACACTGAAGCTTTCTTT.

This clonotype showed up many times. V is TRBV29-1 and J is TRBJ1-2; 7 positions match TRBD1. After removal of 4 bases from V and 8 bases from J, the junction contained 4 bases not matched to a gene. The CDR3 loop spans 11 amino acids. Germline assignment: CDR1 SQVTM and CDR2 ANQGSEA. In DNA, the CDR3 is TGCAGCGTTGGCGGGACAGAGGGCTACACCTTC. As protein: CSVGGTEGYTF.

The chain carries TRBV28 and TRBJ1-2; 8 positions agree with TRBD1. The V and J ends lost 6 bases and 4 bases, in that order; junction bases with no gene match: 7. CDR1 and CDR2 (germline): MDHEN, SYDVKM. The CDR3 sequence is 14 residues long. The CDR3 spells CASRPPDRVYGYTF. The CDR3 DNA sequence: TGTGCCAGCAGACCTCCGGACAGGGTCTATGGCTACACCTTC.

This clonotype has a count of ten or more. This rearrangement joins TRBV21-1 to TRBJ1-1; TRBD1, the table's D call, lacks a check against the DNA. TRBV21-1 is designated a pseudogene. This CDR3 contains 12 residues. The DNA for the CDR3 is TGTGCCAGCAGCAAGAGACAGGGACGAGCTTTCTTT. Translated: CASSKRQGRAFF.

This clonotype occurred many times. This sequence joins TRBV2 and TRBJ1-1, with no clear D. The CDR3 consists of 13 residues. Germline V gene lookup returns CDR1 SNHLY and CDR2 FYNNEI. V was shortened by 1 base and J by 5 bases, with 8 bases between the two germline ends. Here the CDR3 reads CASSEGFRTEAFF. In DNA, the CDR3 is TGTGCCAGCAGTGAAGGATTTCGGACTGAAGCTTTCTTT.

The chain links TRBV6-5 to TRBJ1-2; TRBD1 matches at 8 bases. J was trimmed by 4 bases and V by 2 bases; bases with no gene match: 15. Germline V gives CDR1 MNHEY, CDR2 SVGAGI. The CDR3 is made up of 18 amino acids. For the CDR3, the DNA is TGTGCCAGCAGTTACGATCGCCCCGGAGGACAGGGCGTCTATGGCTACACCTTC. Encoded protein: CASSYDRPGGQGVYGYTF.

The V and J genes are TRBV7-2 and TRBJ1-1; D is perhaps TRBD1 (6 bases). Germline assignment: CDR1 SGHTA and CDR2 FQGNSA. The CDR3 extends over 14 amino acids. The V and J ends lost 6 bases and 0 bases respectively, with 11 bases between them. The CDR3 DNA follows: TGTGCCAGCAGACCGGGACAATTGAACACTGAAGCTTTCTTT. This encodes CASRPGQLNTEAFF.

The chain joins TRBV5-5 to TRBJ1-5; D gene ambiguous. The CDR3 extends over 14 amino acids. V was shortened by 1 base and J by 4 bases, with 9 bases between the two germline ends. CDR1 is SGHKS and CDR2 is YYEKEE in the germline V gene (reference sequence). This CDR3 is CASSLRLLNQPQHF. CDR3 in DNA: TGTGCCAGCAGCTTGCGGCTTTTGAATCAGCCCCAGCATTTT.

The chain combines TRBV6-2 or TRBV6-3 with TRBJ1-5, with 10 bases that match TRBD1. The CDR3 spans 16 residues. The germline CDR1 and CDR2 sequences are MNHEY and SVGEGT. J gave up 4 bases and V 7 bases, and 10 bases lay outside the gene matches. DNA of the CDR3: TGTGCCAGCACTAGACAGGGGGCGCGTGGGAATCAGCCCCAGCATTTT. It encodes CASTRQGARGNQPQHF.